These 22 T cell receptor beta chains came from one sample sequenced in a study of blood T cells in healthy people across ages. The use of a sample-barcoded 5' primer and a J-beta primer mix characterized a second PCR of about 6 to 12 cycles. TCRdb used MiXCR to reprocess the 5' RACE reads, holding one entry per CDR3 protein. The sample carries around 670,000 distinct CDR3 sequences, approximately 30% recorded once. Sequenced: blood. The receptors were sampled from a woman aged 80 or older in good health.

This clonotype was counted many times. The V gene is TRBV12-3 or TRBV12-4, the J gene TRBJ2-3; 9 nucleotides agree with TRBD2. The CDR3 sequence is 15 residues long. The J segment lost 2 bases and the V segment lost 2 bases, leaving 2 bases of the junction unmatched. CDR3 sequence: CASSLRGGATDTQYF. DNA for the CDR3: TGTGCCAGCAGTTTACGCGGGGGGGCCACAGATACGCAGTATTTT.

This clonotype showed up just a few times. The CDR3 here is CASSLYARSSGNTIYF. For the CDR3, the DNA is TGTGCCAGCAGCTTATACGCCAGAAGCTCTGGAAACACCATATATTTT. This sequence joins TRBV11-2 and TRBJ1-3; D not resolved. CDR1 is SGHAT, CDR2 FQNNGV, per germline. This CDR3 is 16 amino acids long. V was shortened by 2 bases and J by 0 bases, with 11 bases between the two germline ends.

The rearrangement links TRBV12-3 or TRBV12-4 to TRBJ2-2, with no clear D. The CDR3 extends over 14 amino acids. Trimming stripped 3 bases from V and 7 bases from J, with 12 bases between. CDR3 region: CASSLLARNGELFF. For the CDR3, the DNA is TGTGCCAGCAGTTTGCTTGCACGAAACGGGGAGCTGTTTTTT.

This clonotype was counted ten times or more. The chain carries TRBV20-1 and TRBJ1-6; the D is unclear. Germline V gene lookup returns CDR1 DFQATT and CDR2 SNEGSKA (reference sequence). V lost 4 bases and J 6 bases, leaving 16 bases between the germline ends. The CDR3 length is 15 residues. For the CDR3, the DNA is TGCAGTGCTACCGATCCGGCAAGGTCTAATTCACCCCTCCACTTT. Protein: CSATDPARSNSPLHF.

The gene calls are TRBV12-3 or TRBV12-4 and TRBJ2-3; D is perhaps TRBD1 (5 bases). The ends were cut back, 4 bases at V and 1 base at J, with 15 bases in the middle. CDR3 length: 16 amino acids. In nucleotides, the CDR3 is TGTGCCAGCAGTTCCATGGACCTAGGGGGCACAGATACGCAGTATTTT. It encodes CASSSMDLGGTDTQYF.

This clonotype was counted many times. The chain recombines TRBV6-1 with TRBJ1-5, with D possibly TRBD1 on 5 matching bases. Trimming pared 6 bases from V and 3 bases from J, leaving 12 bases between. CDR3 size: 14 residues. CDR1 and CDR2 (germline): MNHNS, SASEGT. CDR3 sequence reads: CASRGTGSNQPQHF. CDR3 nucleotides: TGTGCCAGCAGGGGAACAGGATCCAATCAGCCCCAGCATTTT.

This clonotype has a handful of counts. This chain connects TRBV5-1 to TRBJ1-2; D is ambiguous. V was clipped by 1 base and J by 7 bases, with 14 bases between them. The germline CDR1 and CDR2 sequences are SGHRS and YFSETQ. The CDR3 consists of 14 residues. The CDR3: CASSLMPSDPGYTF. DNA for the CDR3: TGCGCCAGCAGCTTGATGCCGTCTGACCCTGGCTACACCTTC.

The sample holds a few counts of this clonotype. The rearrangement joins TRBV10-2 to TRBJ1-1; D may be TRBD1 (5 bases). V was pared by 1 base and J by 0 bases, with 9 bases between. Germline V gene data show CDR1 as WSHSY and CDR2 as SAAADI. This CDR3 is built from 15 residues. The CDR3 sequence is CASSEYRFMNTEAFF. DNA of the CDR3: TGCGCCAGCAGTGAGTACAGGTTCATGAACACTGAAGCTTTCTTT.

In its sample, this clonotype was seen once. This may be a read error: a much more frequent sequence differs by one nucleotide. This chain uses TRBV6-5 with TRBJ1-5; D is unclear. Trimming took off 6 bases at V and 7 bases at J, with 19 bases between the two ends. Germline CDR1 and CDR2: MNHEY and SVGAGI. This CDR3 comprises 15 residues. The CDR3 DNA reads TGTGCCAGCAGCCCACTTACCGGGTCAGGCCAGCCCCAGCATTTT. Translated, it gives CASSPLTGSGQPQHF.

In its sample, this clonotype was seen many times. This chain links TRBV11-2 with TRBJ2-5; 7 nucleotides align to TRBD1. This CDR3 is built from 15 residues. V trimming: 1 base; J trimming: 7 bases; junction bases outside the gene matches: 9. Germline CDR1 and CDR2: SGHAT and FQNNGV. Written as DNA, the CDR3 is TGTGCCAGCAGCTTAGCACAGGGGAATGGTGTGACCCAGTACTTC. It is translated as CASSLAQGNGVTQYF.

This clonotype was detected many times. The chain carries TRBV12-3 or TRBV12-4 and TRBJ2-3; no definite D call. Trimming took 3 bases from V and 0 from J, leaving 10 bases between them. The CDR3 length is 15 residues. The CDR3 DNA reads TGTGCCAGCAGTTTCGGCCAGACTAGCACAGATACGCAGTATTTT. Its translation: CASSFGQTSTDTQYF.

The sample holds many counts of this clonotype. The rearrangement joins TRBV7-2 to TRBJ1-2, with 7 bases matching TRBD1. Germline trimming cut 4 bases from V and 4 bases from J; bases unmatched to any gene: 3. The CDR3 consists of 13 residues. Germline values: CDR1 SGHTA, CDR2 FQGNSA. For the CDR3, the DNA is TGTGCCAGCAGCTCGGACAGGTTCTATGGCTACACCTTC. It translates to CASSSDRFYGYTF. The complete variable domain, with remaining parts taken from reference TRBV7-2 and TRBJ1-2, reads GAGVSQSPSNKVTEKGKDVELRCDPISGHTALYWYRQSLGQGLEFLIYFQGNSAPDKSGLPSDRFSAERTGGSVSTLTIQRTQQEDSAVYLCASSSDRFYGYTFGSGTRLTVV.

The genes are TRBV9 and TRBJ2-1, with 8 bases lining up with TRBD2. The CDR3 extends over 16 amino acids. Germline V gene sequence: CDR1 SGDLS, CDR2 YYNGEE. J gave up 6 bases and V 0 bases, and 8 bases lay outside the gene matches. CDR3 residues: CASSVVGVAGLNEQFF. The CDR3 region has the DNA TGTGCCAGCAGCGTAGTCGGGGTAGCGGGACTCAATGAGCAGTTCTTC.

The sample holds many counts of this clonotype. The chain has TRBV5-1 and TRBJ1-4; D ambiguous. This CDR3 region has 14 residues. Trimming pared 4 bases from V and 7 bases from J, leaving 14 bases between. Per the germline V gene, CDR1 is SGHRS and CDR2 is YFSETQ. For the CDR3, the DNA is TGCGCCAGCAGCCCAGGCGGAGGTTTTGAAAAACTGTTTTTT. This codes for CASSPGGGFEKLFF.

The count of this clonotype is one. The chain combines TRBV29-1 with TRBJ1-2, with a weak D call TRBD1 (5 bases). CDR1 and CDR2 from the germline V gene are SQVTM and ANQGSEA. V was pared by 2 bases and J by 8 bases, with 18 bases between. The CDR3 has 14 residues. The CDR3 reads CSVEPRDSEKGYTF. DNA of the CDR3: TGCAGCGTTGAACCCCGGGACTCGGAGAAAGGCTACACCTTC.

The chain combines TRBV6-1 with TRBJ2-5; 7 positions agree with TRBD1. V trimming: 5 bases; J trimming: 4 bases; junction bases outside the gene matches: 7. The CDR3 extends over 14 amino acids. Germline-derived CDR1 and CDR2 are MNHNS and SASEGT. This chain's CDR3 is CASSLMGQPETQYF. CDR3 nucleotide sequence: TGTGCCAGCAGTCTGATGGGACAGCCAGAGACCCAGTACTTC.

This clonotype was detected many times. V is TRBV15 and J is TRBJ1-6; 9 nucleotides align to TRBD1. Trimming at V came to 3 bases and at J to 7 bases, leaving 4 bases not matched to a gene. CDR3 length: 15 amino acids. CDR1 and CDR2 (germline): LNHNV, YYDKDF (reference sequence). CDR3 DNA: TGTGCCACCAGCAGTGCGGGGACAGGGAATTCACCCCTCCACTTT. Encoded protein: CATSSAGTGNSPLHF.

In this sample, this clonotype turned up many times. The gene calls are TRBV10-3 and TRBJ2-3, with TRBD2 matching 9 bases. The trim removed 5 bases at V and 0 bases at J, leaving 12 bases unmatched. CDR1 is ENHRY and CDR2 is SYGVKD in the germline V gene. The CDR3 contains 18 residues. The CDR3, as DNA: TGTGCCATCAGTCAGCGATCCGGGACTAGCAGTAGCACAGATACGCAGTATTTT. Protein product: CAISQRSGTSSSTDTQYF.

Notes on this clonotype: A much larger clone lies one base from this, so it may be a read error. The chain combines TRBV27 with TRBJ1-6; 7 nucleotides line up with TRBD1. Germline values: CDR1 MNHEY, CDR2 SMNVEV (reference sequence). This CDR3 has 15 residues. DNA of the CDR3: TGTGCCAGCAGTCTAGTAGGGACAGAGGATTCACCCCCCCACTTT. It is translated as CASSLVGTEDSPPHF.

This clonotype was counted many times. CDR3 nucleotide sequence: TGCGCCAGCAAGGACAGGGGGCGCAAGAACACTGAAGCTTTCTTT. Protein product: CASKDRGRKNTEAFF. The J gene is TRBJ1-1, the V gene TRBV5-1; the match to TRBD1 covers 11 bases. Germline V gene sequence: CDR1 SGHRS, CDR2 YFSETQ. The CDR3 spans 15 residues. V lost 6 bases to trimming and J lost 1 base; unmatched junction nucleotides: 5.

Comments on this clonotype: Being one base from a much bigger clone, this may be a read error. The rearrangement uses TRBV5-4 and TRBJ2-1; D is unresolved. The CDR3 covers 14 residues. Germline V gene data show CDR1 as SGHNT and CDR2 as YYREEE (reference sequence). The V end lost 1 base, the J end lost 4 bases, and 9 bases lay between the germline ends. CDR3 residues: CASSLLGVYNEQFF. The CDR3 region has the DNA TGTGCCAGCAGCTTGCTGGGCGTATACAATGAGCAGTTCTTC.

This clonotype was detected ten times or more. The J gene is TRBJ2-5, the V gene TRBV14; D perhaps matches TRBD1 (6 bases). The V gene lost 0 bases and the J gene lost 2 bases, with 13 bases spanning the gap. Germline V lookup: CDR1 SGHDN, CDR2 FVKESK. The CDR3 runs to 16 residues. The CDR3 here is CASSQDLTGPQETQYF. CDR3 DNA sequence: TGTGCCAGCAGCCAAGATCTGACAGGACCACAAGAGACCCAGTACTTC.